Shown below are 10 T cell receptor beta chains from a single sample sequenced in a study of shared clonotypes between healthy human individuals. Data came from immunoSEQ multiplex PCR; TCRdb stores just in-frame clones and leaves some out. This sample yields about 110,000 clones, of which 65% to 75% are seen a single time; 20% to 25% belongs to the top ten. Sample: memory CD8+ T cells sorted from blood. The subset was: CD45RO+ cells pooled with CCR7-negative TemRA cells. All receptors derive from a woman younger than 45 in good health.

The table lists this clone with a count of one. This sequence joins TRBV15 and TRBJ2-7; weak D call: TRBD2 (5 bases). This CDR3 contains 15 residues. Trimming pared 0 bases from V and 4 bases from J, leaving 13 bases between. Germline V gene sequence: CDR1 LNHNV, CDR2 YYDKDF (reference sequence). This CDR3 is CATSRDRRAIYEQYF. The CDR3 nucleotides are TGTGCCACCAGCAGAGATCGGCGGGCGATTTACGAGCAGTACTTC.

This clone was counted many times. The CDR3 coding sequence is TGTGCCAGCGCTGACAGGGGAAACTACGAGCAGTACTTC. Its protein product is CASADRGNYEQYF. The chain has TRBV27 and TRBJ2-7; 8 bases match TRBD1. The CDR3 has 13 amino acids. In germline, CDR1 is MNHEY, CDR2 SMNVEV (reference sequence). V lost 8 bases to trimming and J lost 3 bases; unmatched junction nucleotides: 6.

V and J are TRBV7-8 and TRBJ2-7, with TRBD2 matching over 12 bases. The CDR3 loop spans 15 amino acids. Trimming at V came to 5 bases and at J to 4 bases, leaving 6 bases not matched to a gene. Germline V gene sequence: CDR1 SGHVS, CDR2 FQNEAQ. For the CDR3, the DNA is TGTGCCAGCAGCCCGAGGACTAGCGGGACATACGAGCAGTACTTC. Translating it yields CASSPRTSGTYEQYF.

This clone has just one count. The chain uses TRBV5-1 and TRBJ2-5; 9 nucleotides align to TRBD2. The CDR3 has 15 residues. V was clipped by 4 bases and J by 2 bases; unmatched bases: 6. The V gene's germline CDR1 is SGHRS and CDR2 YFSETQ. CDR3 residues: CASSDPSGGQETQYF. CDR3 in DNA: TGCGCCAGCAGCGATCCCAGCGGGGGGCAAGAGACCCAGTACTTC.

V gene TRBV7-9 combines with J gene TRBJ2-4; 9 bases are shared with TRBD1. This CDR3 contains 15 residues. Germline assignment: CDR1 SEHNR and CDR2 FQNEAQ (reference sequence). Trimming took 2 bases from V and 6 from J; bases not matched to a gene: 5. The CDR3 region has the DNA TGTGCCAGCAGCTTAACCGGGACAGGGATAAACATTCAGTACTTC. Its protein product is CASSLTGTGINIQYF. Using reference TRBV7-9 and TRBJ2-4 for the parts outside the CDR3, the full variable domain is DTGVSQNPRHKITKRGQNVTFRCDPISEHNRLYWYRQTLGQGPEFLTYFQNEAQLEKSRLLSDRFSAERPKGSFSTLEIQRTEQGDSAMYLCASSLTGTGINIQYFGAGTRLSVL.

As for this clone: The junction does not match germline at one end; this may be a read error. The chain uses TRBV6-4 and TRBJ2-1; 12 nucleotides line up with TRBD2. Per germline, CDR1 MRHNA and CDR2 SNTAGT. The CDR3 runs to 16 residues. The CDR3 DNA follows: TGTGCCAGCAGCGACTCCGGGACTAGCGGGTTCAATGAGCAGTTCTTC. Residues: CASSDSGTSGFNEQFF.

The chain combines TRBV11-2 with TRBJ2-2; D possibly corresponds to TRBD2 (5 bases). The CDR3 is made up of 12 amino acids. The germline V gene has CDR1 SGHAT and CDR2 FQNNGV. Trimming took 1 base from V and 11 from J, leaving 8 bases between them. CDR3 protein: CASSLAEVELFF. The CDR3 bases are TGTGCCAGCAGCTTAGCGGAGGTAGAGCTGTTTTTT.

This clone appeared a few times. The V call is TRBV6-1, the J call TRBJ2-2; 7 nucleotides agree with TRBD2. The length of the CDR3 is 14 residues. Looked up from germline, CDR1 is MNHNS and CDR2 is SASEGT. V was pared by 4 bases and J by 3 bases, with 2 bases of the junction left unmatched. The CDR3 region has the DNA TGTGCCAGCAGTGGAAGCGGGGACACCGGGGAGCTGTTTTTT. Amino acids: CASSGSGDTGELFF.

The genes are TRBV7-9 and TRBJ2-1; TRBD2 aligns across 8 bases. The CDR3 is 15 amino acids. Germline V gene lookup returns CDR1 SEHNR and CDR2 FQNEAQ (reference sequence). Trimming removed 5 bases from V and 1 base from J; junction bases left unmatched: 4. The CDR3 DNA reads TGTGCCAGCAGCGAGAGACTAGCGTCCTACAATGAGCAGTTCTTC. Amino acids: CASSERLASYNEQFF.

This clone has just a few counts. This chain uses TRBV19 with TRBJ1-1; TRBD1 matches at 7 bases. The ends lost 1 base at V and 0 bases at J; junction bases unmatched: 11. Germline V gives CDR1 LNHDA, CDR2 SQIVND (reference sequence). The CDR3 covers 18 residues. CDR3: CASSIARQGGFLNTEAFF. Here the CDR3 DNA reads TGTGCCAGTAGTATAGCGAGACAGGGCGGATTCTTGAACACTGAAGCTTTCTTT.